This T cell receptor (beta chain) was profiled in a study of T cell responses to AZD1222 COVID-19 vaccine. Study findings and constraints: Vaccine-associated CD4 TCRs ranged over spike, dominating at 160-218 and 743-854. Clonal diversity may have been underestimated in mostly white British donors.

Profiling relied on immunoSEQ multiplex PCR, and the TCRdb table lists in-frame clones only, not all of them. Here the sample spans fewer than 200,000 clones, approximately 90% being singletons. Germline CDR1 is SGHTA and CDR2 is FQGNSA. The CDR3 is made up of 14 amino acids. V was shortened by 4 bases and J by 2 bases, with 11 bases between the two germline ends. In the case of this clone: Its antigen is as yet unknown.

Sequencing used peripheral blood, obtained on day 0 of MenACWY control vaccination. The clonotype was recovered from an adult in good health. This chain connects TRBV7-2 to TRBJ1-1, with D unclear. CDR3 nucleotides: TGTGCCAGCAGCTCCCACATGTCTAACACTGAAGCTTTCTTT. It yields the protein CASSSHMSNTEAFF.